This is a list of T cell receptor beta chains from one sample in a study of patients and donors after allogeneic stem cell transplantation. TCRdb itself ran the RT-PCR reads through MiXCR, one entry per CDR3 protein. This table has 9,000 to 10,000 distinct CDR3 sequences, 5.5% to 6% appearing once. The sequenced sample was blood, either unsorted or a sorted T cell fraction (not recorded which). Source of these receptors: a human donor who was either an allogeneic HSCT recipient or a stem cell or donor lymphocyte infusion donor (not recorded which). It is not recorded whose cells these are; they may come from a transplant donor. The CDR3 runs from the conserved cysteine through the conserved F or W. The D gene is left open where the match is weak. Sizes are listed as once, few or many counts, or a class when the clone is expanded.

cdr3_length: 13
v_call: TRBV5-1
clone_size: many
j_call: TRBJ1-2
d_call: TRBD1
cdr3_nt: TGCGCCAGCAGCTTGGAGGGACAGTATGGCTACACCTTC
cdr3_aa: CASSLEGQYGYTF

cdr3_length: 14
v_call: TRBV6-6
clone_size: few
j_call: TRBJ2-7
d_call: -
cdr3_nt: TGTGCCAGCAATAGACCGGGACGTGGGTACGAGCAGTACTTC
cdr3_aa: CASNRPGRGYEQYF

cdr3_length: 18
v_call: TRBV12-3/TRBV12-4
clone_size: few
j_call: TRBJ2-2
d_call: -
cdr3_nt: TGTGCCAGCAGTTATAGGGTTCGGCCTAGCGCAGGGACCGGGGAGCTGTTTTTT
cdr3_aa: CASSYRVRPSAGTGELFF

cdr3_length: 14
v_call: TRBV18
clone_size: many
j_call: TRBJ1-1
d_call: TRBD1
cdr3_nt: TGTGCCAGCTCACGACAGGGGGAGAACACTGAAGCTTTCTTT
cdr3_aa: CASSRQGENTEAFF

cdr3_length: 15
v_call: TRBV10-3
clone_size: medium-sized
j_call: TRBJ2-3
d_call: -
cdr3_nt: TGTGCCATCAGGACAGCAGAATTTTACGCAGATACGCAGTATTTT
cdr3_aa: CAIRTAEFYADTQYF

cdr3_length: 13
v_call: TRBV28
clone_size: many
j_call: TRBJ2-3
d_call: -
cdr3_nt: TGTGCCAGCAGTTTCGCGGACACAGATACGCAGTATTTT
cdr3_aa: CASSFADTDTQYF

cdr3_length: 13
v_call: TRBV2
clone_size: many
j_call: TRBJ2-1
d_call: TRBD1
cdr3_nt: TGTGCCAGCAACGGACAGGGGTACAATGAGCAGTTCTTC
cdr3_aa: CASNGQGYNEQFF

cdr3_length: 14
v_call: TRBV5-1
clone_size: many
j_call: TRBJ1-1
d_call: -
cdr3_nt: TGCGCCAGCAGCTTCGTTCAGGGGAACACTGAAGCTTTCTTT
cdr3_aa: CASSFVQGNTEAFF

cdr3_length: 16
v_call: TRBV5-1
clone_size: many
j_call: TRBJ2-2
d_call: TRBD2
cdr3_nt: TGCGCCAGCAGCTTTAACCTAGCGGGACTGACCGGGGAGCTGTTTTTT
cdr3_aa: CASSFNLAGLTGELFF

cdr3_length: 19
v_call: TRBV6-5
clone_size: many
j_call: TRBJ2-4
d_call: -
cdr3_nt: TGTGCCAGCAGTTACTCTCGGGATCCTAGAGCTATAGCCAAAAACATTCAGTACTTC
cdr3_aa: CASSYSRDPRAIAKNIQYF

cdr3_length: 16
v_call: TRBV7-6
clone_size: many
j_call: TRBJ2-5
d_call: -
cdr3_nt: TGTGCCAGCAGCTTAGCGGTGTTAGCGGAACAAGAGACCCAGTACTTC
cdr3_aa: CASSLAVLAEQETQYF

cdr3_length: 14
v_call: TRBV5-1
clone_size: few
j_call: TRBJ2-1
d_call: TRBD1
cdr3_nt: TGCGCCAGCAGCTTGGGACAGGGTGGGGATGAGCAGTTCTTC
cdr3_aa: CASSLGQGGDEQFF